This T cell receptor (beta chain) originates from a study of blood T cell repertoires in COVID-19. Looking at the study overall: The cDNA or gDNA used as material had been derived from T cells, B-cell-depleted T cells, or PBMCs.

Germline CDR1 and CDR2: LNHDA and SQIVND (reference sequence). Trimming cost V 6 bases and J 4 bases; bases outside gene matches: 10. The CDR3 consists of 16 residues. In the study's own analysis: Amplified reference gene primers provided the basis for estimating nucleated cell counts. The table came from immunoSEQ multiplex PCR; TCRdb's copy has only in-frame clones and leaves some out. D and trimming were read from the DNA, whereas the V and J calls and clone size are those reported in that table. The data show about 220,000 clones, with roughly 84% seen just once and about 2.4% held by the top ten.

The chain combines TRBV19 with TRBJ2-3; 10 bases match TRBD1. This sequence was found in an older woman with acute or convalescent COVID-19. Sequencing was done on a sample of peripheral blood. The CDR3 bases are TGTGCCAGTAGGGACTTCGGGACAGGGGTTTCAGATACGCAGTATTTT. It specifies CASRDFGTGVSDTQYF.